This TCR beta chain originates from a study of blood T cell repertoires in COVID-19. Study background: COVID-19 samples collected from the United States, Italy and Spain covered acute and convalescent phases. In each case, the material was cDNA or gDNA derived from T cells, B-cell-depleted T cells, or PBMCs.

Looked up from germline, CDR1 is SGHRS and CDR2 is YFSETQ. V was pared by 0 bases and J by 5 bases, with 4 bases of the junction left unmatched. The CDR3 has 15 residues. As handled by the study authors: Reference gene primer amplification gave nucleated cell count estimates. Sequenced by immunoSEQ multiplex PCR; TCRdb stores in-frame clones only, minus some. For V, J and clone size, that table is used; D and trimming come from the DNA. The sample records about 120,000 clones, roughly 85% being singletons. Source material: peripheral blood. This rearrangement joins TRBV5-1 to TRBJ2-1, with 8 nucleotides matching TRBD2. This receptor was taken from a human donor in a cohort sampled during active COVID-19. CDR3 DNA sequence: TGCGCCAGCAGCTTGGGGAGCGGGGGCAACAATGAGCAGTTCTTC. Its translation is CASSLGSGGNNEQFF.